Included here is one T cell receptor (beta chain) sequence, with context. The sample belongs to a study of patients and donors after allogeneic stem cell transplantation. TCRdb reanalysed the RT-PCR reads using MiXCR and keeps one entry per CDR3 protein. Here the sample spans about 960,000 distinct CDR3 sequences, more than 15% being singletons. The CDR3 consists of 17 residues. This receptor was taken from a human donor who was either an allogeneic HSCT recipient or a stem cell or donor lymphocyte infusion donor (not recorded which). It is not recorded whose cells these are; they may come from a transplant donor. The chain has TRBV21-1 and TRBJ2-7; the D segment call TRBD1 is taken from the table without a DNA check. TRBV21-1 has pseudogene status. Sequencing was done on a sample of blood, either unsorted or a sorted T cell fraction (not recorded which). CDR3 amino acids: CASSDYLGQPGYYEQYF. The CDR3 DNA reads TGTGCCAGCAGCGATTACTTGGGACAGCCAGGCTACTACGAGCAGTACTTC.